This T cell receptor (beta chain) stems from a study of breast tumors, draining lymph nodes, adjacent tissues. Study results and limitations: Findings are consistent with lymph node origin and intratumoral expansion of most tumor T cells. Luminal-like breast cancer showed significantly higher tumor–nontumor repertoire similarity than basal-like.

This clonotype was recorded many times. Antigen specificity is unknown. This CDR3 comprises 15 residues. V lost 6 bases to trimming and J lost 1 base; unmatched junction nucleotides: 4. TCRdb reanalysed the multiplex PCR reads using MiXCR and keeps one entry per CDR3 protein. The table includes about 13,000 distinct CDR3 sequences, 50% detected once. V usage is TRBV12-3 or TRBV12-4 and J usage is TRBJ2-1, with 9 positions matching TRBD1. Sequencing was performed on tumor-adjacent breast tissue. The TCR originated in a female donor with breast cancer. Some clones in this sample may be carry-over from other donors' samples. In nucleotides, the CDR3 is TGTGCCAGCAGCAGCGGGACAGGGTCCTACAATGAGCAGTTCTTC. It codes for CASSSGTGSYNEQFF.